This T cell receptor (beta chain) was captured in a study of blood T cell repertoires in COVID-19. About the research overall: Some COVID-19 samples were acute and others convalescent; all came from the United States, Italy and Spain.

Researchers sorted participants into cohorts using their self-reported clinical history. Donors in Cohort 3 who had recovered were those with two negative PCRs, healthcare professional clearance, or resolution of their symptoms. Only in-frame clones appear in the TCRdb table, and some are missing; sequencing was by immunoSEQ multiplex PCR. The data show over 110,000 clones, with 87% seen just once and about 11% held by the top ten. This CDR3 has 14 amino acids. From germline, CDR1 is MNHNS and CDR2 SASEGT. V was cut by 2 bases and J by 4 bases, with 9 bases left in between. This TCR was recovered from a man in his 60s who had recovered from COVID-19. Sequencing was performed on PBMCs or T cells enriched from blood (not recorded which). The gene calls are TRBV6-1 and TRBJ1-5; TRBD1 might be the D (5 bases). CDR3 in amino acids: CASSENRRNQPQHF. DNA for the CDR3: TGTGCCAGCAGTGAAAACAGGAGAAATCAGCCCCAGCATTTT.